A selection of T cell receptor beta chains follows, all from one sample in a study of blood T cell repertoires in COVID-19. Libraries were prepared by immunoSEQ multiplex PCR; TCRdb keeps only in-frame clonotypes and omits some of them. This sample has approximately 390,000 clones; more than 70% occur once, and the top ten carry about 2%. Input material: peripheral blood. The receptors here all came from a woman aged 55-70 years with COVID-19, enrolled during active disease. Both conserved end residues are part of each CDR3. A D gene is named only where the DNA matches it firmly. The size entry is marked missing in some rows and otherwise reads once, few, many or a size class.

15	TRBJ2-7	TRBV6-5	NA	NA	TGTGCCAGCAGCACTGCTGACAGGTACTCCTACGAGCAGTACTTC	CASSTADRYSYEQYF
15	TRBJ1-1	TRBV3-1/TRBV3-2	NA	NA	TGTGCCAGCAGCCCGGGACCCCGGGGGGGCACTGAAGCTTTCTTT	CASSPGPRGGTEAFF
15	TRBJ1-1	TRBV7-9	many	TRBD1	TGTGCCAGCAGCTCGGACAGGGAATTGAACACTGAAGCTTTCTTT	CASSSDRELNTEAFF
14	TRBJ2-3	TRBV12-5	NA	NA	TGTGCTAGTGGCTCCTCCATCGTCCTAGGTACGCAGTATTTT	CASGSSIVLGTQYF
16	TRBJ2-1	TRBV18	NA	TRBD2	TGTGCCAGCTCACCACCGAGCGGGGGGGCCAAAAATGAGCAGTTCTTC	CASSPPSGGAKNEQFF
17	TRBJ1-6	TRBV10-1	NA	NA	TGCGCCAGCACCGAGCGGGGACGGGTTCTGGGAAATTCACCCCTCCACTTT	CASTERGRVLGNSPLHF
13	TRBJ1-1	TRBV5-1	once	NA	TGCGCCAGCAGCCATATACACAACACTGAAGCTTTCTTT	CASSHIHNTEAFF
19	TRBJ2-3	TRBV7-8	NA	TRBD2	TGTGCCAGCAGCTTAAGTCGAGGGGCCCAGCGGGGGAGCACAGATACGCAGTATTTT	CASSLSRGAQRGSTDTQYF
14	TRBJ1-1	TRBV7-9	NA	NA	TGTGCCAGCAGCTTAATACAGAGGAACACTGAAGCTTTCTTT	CASSLIQRNTEAFF
14	TRBJ2-5	TRBV5-4	once	NA	TGTGCCAGCAGCGTTGGTGGACAACAAGAGACCCAGTACTTC	CASSVGGQQETQYF
17	TRBJ2-3	TRBV4-2	NA	NA	TGTGCCAGCAGCCCCACCGGGGGGCAAGTTAGCACAGATACGCAGTATTTT	CASSPTGGQVSTDTQYF
14	TRBJ2-7	TRBV18	NA	NA	TGTGCCAGCTCACCCCCGGGACTTGCCTACGAGCAGTACTTC	CASSPPGLAYEQYF
15	TRBJ1-2	TRBV30	NA	NA	TGTGCCTGGGGGAAGGGGCGACAGGCTAACTATGGCTACACCTTC	CAWGKGRQANYGYTF
15	TRBJ2-1	TRBV5-1	NA	TRBD1	TGCGCCAGCAGCTTCCTCACAGGGGGTCTGAGTGAGCAGTTCTTC	CASSFLTGGLSEQFF
13	TRBJ1-2	TRBV6-5	NA	NA	TGTGCCAGCAGTACCGGGGATAACTATGGCTACACCTTC	CASSTGDNYGYTF
15	TRBJ1-2	TRBV5-6	NA	NA	TGTGCCAGCAGCTTTTTTGAAGCCTCTAACTATGGCTACACCTTC	CASSFFEASNYGYTF
16	TRBJ1-1	TRBV18	NA	NA	TGTGCCAGCTCACCAAGGAGATCTCGGGAGGGGACTGAAGCTTTCTTT	CASSPRRSREGTEAFF